This T cell receptor (beta chain) was found in a study of long-term antiretroviral therapy in people with HIV. There are 15 residues in the CDR3. Germline-derived CDR1 and CDR2 are SGHRS and YFSETQ. The ends were cut back, 4 bases at V and 7 bases at J, with 20 bases in the middle. Every participant gave one or more pre-ART and two or more post-ART PBMC samples. Every participant with HIV received treatment in the United States. Notes on the study in general: Clones with expansion before ART led the repertoire at all time points.

Assay version v3.0 of immunoSEQ was used, and it was run at survey level. Measured with immunoSEQ multiplex PCR; TCRdb has only the in-frame clones, and not every one. The sample contains more than 15,000 clones, less than 80% of which appear only once. This clone showed up just a few times. Its target is unknown. This receptor was obtained from a woman in her thirties or forties with HIV. This specimen consisted of unsorted PBMCs, obtained 3.1 to 3.3 years after starting antiretroviral therapy. This chain links TRBV5-1 with TRBJ1-1; tentative D call: TRBD1 (6 bases). CDR3: CASSLLSSEQGEAFF. Written as DNA, the CDR3 is TGCGCCAGCAGCCTGTTGTCCAGTGAACAGGGTGAAGCTTTCTTT.